The following is a TCR beta chain sequence with its context. No antigen is known for it. The authors reverse transcribed all of the isolated RNA, so sequencing captured expressed TCRB transcripts. Naive, central memory and regulatory T cell samples produced a mean of about 4 million reads. The assay was immunoSEQ multiplex PCR, and TCRdb's table has in-frame clones only and misses some. The table lists 630,000 or so clones, over 12% of them singletons, with 0.03% to 0.045% in the top ten. These data belong to a study of beta chain features in type 1 diabetes. The overall study: Age, gender and cell yields were alike across patients and healthy donors. Broader study findings: Individuals with type 1 diabetes displayed fewer insertions and more deletions at VDJ junctions. The influence of HLA type on TCRB rearrangement stayed undetermined. In all four CD4+ subsets, TCRB CDR3 length was significantly, moderately reduced in type 1 diabetes.

CDR3 length: 11 residues. The V gene's germline CDR1 is LNHNV and CDR2 YYDKDF (reference sequence). The germline V and J ends were trimmed by 4 bases and 8 bases, with 6 bases remaining between them. Sequenced sample: naive CD4+ T cells from blood. This TCR came from a man between 18 and 29 years old with type 1 diabetes. The gene calls are TRBV15 and TRBJ2-1, with no clear D. CDR3 in amino acids: CATSKGHEQFF. CDR3 in DNA: TGTGCCACCAGCAAGGGTCATGAGCAGTTCTTC.